The 22 T cell receptor beta chains given below trace back to one sample, sequenced in a study of CXCR3-negative and CXCR3-positive naive CD8 T cells. Findings and limits, study-wide: The study found more hydrophobic TRB CDR3s in CXCR3-positive naive cells than in CXCR3-negative naive cells.

These receptors lack a known antigen. cDNA libraries for TRB were generated by 5' RACE incorporating UMI labels. Reanalyzing the 5' RACE reads, TCRdb keeps one entry per CDR3 protein, without DNA. The table counts tens of thousands of distinct CDR3 sequences; less than 0.85% lies in the top ten. The sequencing sample was made of naive CXCR3+ CD8+ T cells from blood. Subset of the sample: CD45RO-CCR7+CD27+CD95- naive CD8+ T cells expressing CXCR3 (TNR3+). These receptors all come from a human donor in good health. Some clones in this sample may be carry-over from other donors' samples.

The chain links TRBV12-5 to TRBJ2-2; TCRdb reports TRBD1, a call that lacks DNA to check it against. Germline V gene lookup returns CDR1 LGHNT and CDR2 FRNRAP. CDR3 length: 17 residues. CDR3 loop: CASGLTPGNANTGELFF.

This chain uses TRBV7-8 with TRBJ2-2. Germline V gives CDR1 SGHVS, CDR2 FQNEAQ. The CDR3 loop spans 11 amino acids. CDR3 region: CASEYTGELFF.

The chain couples TRBV28 to TRBJ2-7; lacking DNA, the TRBD1 call made by TCRdb goes unchecked. The CDR3 covers 14 residues. Germline CDR1 MDHEN, CDR2 SYDVKM. The CDR3 sequence: CASRPAGGLYEQYF.

The CDR3 protein is CASSGQGGPEAFF. This rearrangement joins TRBV18 to TRBJ1-1; TCRdb's assignment of TRBD1 cannot be checked, as there is no DNA. CDR3 size: 13 residues. CDR1 is KGHSH and CDR2 is LQKENI in the germline V gene.

The rearrangement joins TRBV19 to TRBJ2-1; TCRdb lists TRBD1, though no DNA is available to test this call. The germline V gene encodes CDR1 LNHDA and CDR2 SQIVND (reference sequence). The CDR3 runs 15 residues. The CDR3: CASIPRTGSYNEQFF.

The genes are TRBV29-1 and TRBJ2-2; the TCRdb call, TRBD1, lacks DNA for checking. In germline, CDR1 is SQVTM, CDR2 ANQGSEA. CDR3 length: 14 amino acids. CDR3 loop: CSVEDGAGTGELFF.

The chain couples TRBV5-4 to TRBJ2-1. The V gene's germline CDR1 is SGHNT and CDR2 YYREEE (reference sequence). CDR3 length: 14 residues. The CDR3 loop reads CASSLLGDYNEQFF.

CDR3: CASSSQSGTSGSNQPQHF. The chain joins TRBV7-9 to TRBJ1-5. CDR3 length: 18 amino acids. In germline, CDR1 is SEHNR, CDR2 FQNEAQ (reference sequence).

V and J are TRBV28 and TRBJ2-3; TCRdb outputs TRBD2, but without DNA this stays unchecked. The CDR3 has 14 amino acids. The germline V gene has CDR1 MDHEN and CDR2 SYDVKM. The chain's CDR3 is CASSLGGPPYTQYF.

The V gene is TRBV5-4, the J gene TRBJ2-1. The CDR3 is 15 amino acids. The germline V gene has CDR1 SGHNT and CDR2 YYREEE (reference sequence). The CDR3 spells CASSSTPPTYNEQFF.

This sequence joins TRBV6-5 and TRBJ2-3. Per germline, CDR1 MNHEY and CDR2 SVGAGI. The CDR3 loop spans 13 amino acids. CDR3 amino acids: CASSYTEEDTQYF.

This chain connects TRBV27 to TRBJ2-7. Germline CDR1 and CDR2: MNHEY and SMNVEV (reference sequence). The CDR3 consists of 11 residues. This CDR3 is CASSFRSEQYF.

The chain joins TRBV12-3 or TRBV12-4 to TRBJ1-2; as DNA is missing, the TRBD1 call by TCRdb cannot be tested. The CDR3 consists of 15 residues. The CDR3: CASSLGGQGALGYTF.

V gene TRBV7-9 combines with J gene TRBJ2-1. The CDR3 has 13 amino acids. The germline V gene encodes CDR1 SEHNR and CDR2 FQNEAQ (reference sequence). The CDR3 region is CASSLYRVHEQFF.

This chain's CDR3 is CASSLGVYRYGGTEAFF. V is TRBV5-6 and J is TRBJ1-1; as DNA is missing, the TRBD1 call by TCRdb cannot be tested. The CDR3 is made up of 17 amino acids. CDR1 is SGHDT and CDR2 is YYEEEE in the germline V gene.

This chain connects TRBV5-1 to TRBJ2-1; with no DNA, the TCRdb D assignment of TRBD2 cannot be verified. Germline values: CDR1 SGHRS, CDR2 YFSETQ. This CDR3 comprises 16 residues. This chain's CDR3 is CASSLQRGLSDNEQFF.

The genes are TRBV7-9 and TRBJ2-5. CDR3 length equals 12 residues. From germline, CDR1 is SEHNR and CDR2 FQNEAQ (reference sequence). CDR3 sequence: CASSTYEETQYF.

The chain employs TRBV30 and TRBJ1-1; the D call of TRBD1 rests on TCRdb alone, since no DNA is present to check it. The germline V gene has CDR1 GTSNPN and CDR2 SVGIG (reference sequence). The CDR3 contains 15 residues. The CDR3 reads CAWNLGDSLNTEAFF.

This rearrangement joins TRBV4-3 to TRBJ1-4; TCRdb picks TRBD1, but there is no DNA to check that call. The germline V gene encodes CDR1 LGHNA and CDR2 YSLEER. The CDR3 runs to 15 residues. CDR3 amino acids: CASSQDRGRSEKLFF.

The chain recombines TRBV30 with TRBJ1-1; as DNA is missing, the TRBD1 call by TCRdb cannot be tested. This CDR3 is 14 amino acids long. The germline V gene has CDR1 GTSNPN and CDR2 SVGIG (reference sequence). Here the CDR3 reads CAWSVPGGDRGAFF.

V gene TRBV5-5 combines with J gene TRBJ2-1; TCRdb lists TRBD1, though no DNA is available to test this call. This CDR3 is 15 amino acids long. CDR1 and CDR2 (germline): SGHKS, YYEKEE (reference sequence). CDR3 protein: CASSPGVSSYNQQFF.

V gene TRBV3-1 combines with J gene TRBJ2-7; TCRdb designates TRBD1, a call that cannot be tested without DNA. The CDR3 runs 17 residues. Germline V CDR1 and CDR2: LGHDT, YNNKEL (reference sequence). Here the CDR3 reads CASSHDTDRGPFYEQYF.